This T cell receptor (beta chain) was sequenced for a study of regulatory and conventional T cells in RAG deficiency (dated by TCRdb to 2017 to 2019). Turning to the overall study: The study used high-throughput TCR beta sequencing to compare repertoire diversity and composition of Treg, conventional CD4+ and CD8+ T cells between RAG-deficient patients and healthy controls.

Remarks on this clone: Its recognized antigen is unknown. No base-level quality is on record; no much larger clone is a single base apart.

Before genomic DNA extraction, conventional CD4+ T cells were isolated from blood as CD25-low CD127-high cells. Repertoire analyses used under 10 healthy control donors as the comparison group. Study-wide findings and limitations: For some subjects, some analyses of T-cell subsets were not performed. Rather than being bona fide Treg cells, the sorted CD25-high CD127-low cells in Omenn syndrome patients may represent peripherally activated cells. Compared with controls, Omenn syndrome and CID/AS patients had about 100-fold fewer unique TCR beta sequences in Treg cells, whereas the reduction in the other subsets was roughly 10-fold. Shorter CDR3 lengths were found in all patient T-cell subsets, and >85% Treg-Tconv repertoire overlap at nucleotide and amino acid level was observed in Omenn syndrome patients. Compared with control T-cell subpopulations, RAG-deficient patients had much lower Shannon entropy and higher Simpson indices.

Libraries were made using the immunoSEQ multiplex PCR assay. Genomic DNA from the sorted T-cell subsets was used to amplify and sequence rearranged TCR beta chain products. In the source study's methods: Repertoire diversity of productive TCR beta rearrangements was quantified using Shannon entropy and Simpson indices. To gauge clonal expansion, the frequencies of the 100 most abundant productive TCR beta clonotypes among total reads were added together. The TRB repertoires were evaluated with a self-reactivity index based on amino acid usage at CDR3beta positions 6 and 7. Two-way ANOVA was used for repertoire analyses, and Student t or Mann-Whitney tests were used for flow cytometric analyses. TCRdb re-hosts the immuneACCESS table, in-frame sequences only. Its copies lack some clones; in the studies checked, an unresolved V gene accounts for under half of them, and the cause for the rest is not known. For V, J and clone size, that table is used; D and trimming come from the DNA. Across this sample there are some 30,000 clones, with about 96% seen only once. 0.3% to 0.45% of the sample lies in the top ten.

From its cysteine to its phenylalanine, the CDR3 spans 17 amino acids. The entry retains the CDR3 DNA only, 51 bases that are in frame from base 1. The V end loses 4 bases and the J end loses 7 bases, and a stretch of 22 bases separates them. The germline V gene (reference sequence) provides CDR1 SEHNR and CDR2 FQNEAQ. These data were also reused for a study on regulatory T cells. As the second study states: For the multiplex PCR, 52 forward TRBV primers and 13 reverse TRBJ primers were used, and amplification bias was corrected with both assay-based and computational methods. Patient repertoires showed restricted unique TRB V-J pairs and skewed V and J gene usage, most marked in regulatory T cells. T-cell receptor beta repertoires of sorted regulatory, conventional CD4+ and CD8+ T cells were compared between CD3G-deficient patients and healthy controls. Peripheral blood mononuclear cells were isolated by Ficoll density separation. Within the immunoSEQ assay, multiplex PCR amplified rearranged TRB loci from genomic DNA. TRB amplicons were sequenced on an Illumina HiSeq platform. Raw sequences were error-filtered and aligned to reference gene sequences by custom algorithms, then analyzed with the immunoSEQ online tools. The frequencies of productive and nonproductive TRB rearrangements were evaluated among unique sequences as well as among total sequences. Groups were compared by t tests, Mann-Whitney tests or two-way ANOVA performed in Prism software.

The chain employs TRBV7-9 and TRBJ1-4; the best D guess is TRBD1, with 5 bases matching. Sequenced input: CD25- CD4+ T cells sorted from blood. This TCR came from a human donor in good health. This receptor carries the CDR3 CASSSGGKNLLSEKLFF. The DNA sequence is TGTGCCAGCAGCTCGGGGGGGAAAAACCTTCTTAGTGAAAAACTGTTTTTT.